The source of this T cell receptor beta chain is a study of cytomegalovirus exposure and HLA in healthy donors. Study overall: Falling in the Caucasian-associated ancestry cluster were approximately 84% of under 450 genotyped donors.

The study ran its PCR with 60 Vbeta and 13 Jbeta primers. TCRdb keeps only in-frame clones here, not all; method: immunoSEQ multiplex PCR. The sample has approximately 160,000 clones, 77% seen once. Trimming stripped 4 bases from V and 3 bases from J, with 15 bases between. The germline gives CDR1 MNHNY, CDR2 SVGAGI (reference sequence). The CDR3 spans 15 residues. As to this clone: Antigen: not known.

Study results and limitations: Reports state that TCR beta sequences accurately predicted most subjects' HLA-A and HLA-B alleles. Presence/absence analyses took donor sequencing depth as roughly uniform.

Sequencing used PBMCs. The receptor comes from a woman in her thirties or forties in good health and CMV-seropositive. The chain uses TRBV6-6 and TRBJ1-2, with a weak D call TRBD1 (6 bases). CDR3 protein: CASSLPKGDDYGYTF. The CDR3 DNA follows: TGTGCCAGCAGTTTACCTAAGGGGGATGACTATGGCTACACCTTC.